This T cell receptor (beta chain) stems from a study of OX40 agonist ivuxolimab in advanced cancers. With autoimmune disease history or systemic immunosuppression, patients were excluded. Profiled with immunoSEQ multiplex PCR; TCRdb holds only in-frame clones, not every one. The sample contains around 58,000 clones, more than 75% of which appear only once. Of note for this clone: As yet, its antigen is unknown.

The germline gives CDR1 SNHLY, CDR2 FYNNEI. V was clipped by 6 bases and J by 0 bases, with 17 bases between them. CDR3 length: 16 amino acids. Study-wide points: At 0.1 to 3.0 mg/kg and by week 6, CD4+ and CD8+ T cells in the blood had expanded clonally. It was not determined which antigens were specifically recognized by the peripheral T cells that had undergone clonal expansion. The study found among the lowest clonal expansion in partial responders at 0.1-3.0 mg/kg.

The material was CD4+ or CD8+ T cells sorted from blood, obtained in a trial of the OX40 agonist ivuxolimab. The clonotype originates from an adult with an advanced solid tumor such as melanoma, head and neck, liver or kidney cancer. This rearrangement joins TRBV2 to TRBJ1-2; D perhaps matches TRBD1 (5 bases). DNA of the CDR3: TGTGCCAGCAGGGATGTCGGCCAGGGACCTAACTATGGCTACACCTTC. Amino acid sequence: CASRDVGQGPNYGYTF. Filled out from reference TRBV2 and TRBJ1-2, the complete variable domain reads EPEVTQTPSHQVTQMGQEVILRCVPISNHLYFYWYRQILGQKVEFLVSFYNNEISEKSEIFDDQFSVERPDGSNFTLKIRSTKLEDSAMYFCASRDVGQGPNYGYTFGSGTRLTVV.